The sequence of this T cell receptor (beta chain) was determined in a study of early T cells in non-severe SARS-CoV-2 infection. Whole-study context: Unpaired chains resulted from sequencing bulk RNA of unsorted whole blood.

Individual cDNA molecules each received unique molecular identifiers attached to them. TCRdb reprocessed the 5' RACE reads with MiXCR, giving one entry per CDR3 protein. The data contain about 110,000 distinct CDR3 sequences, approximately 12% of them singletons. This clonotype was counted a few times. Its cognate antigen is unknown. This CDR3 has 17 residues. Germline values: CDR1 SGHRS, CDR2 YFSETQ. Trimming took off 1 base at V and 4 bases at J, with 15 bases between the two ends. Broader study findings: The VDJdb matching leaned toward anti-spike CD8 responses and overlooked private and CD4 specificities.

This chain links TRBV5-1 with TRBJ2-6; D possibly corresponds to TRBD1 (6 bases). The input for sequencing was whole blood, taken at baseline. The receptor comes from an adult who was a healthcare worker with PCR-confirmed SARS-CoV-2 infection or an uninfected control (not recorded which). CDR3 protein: CASSLTTTGSGANVLTF. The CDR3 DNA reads TGCGCCAGCAGCTTGACCACTACAGGGTCAGGGGCCAACGTCCTGACTTTC.